The 3 T cell receptor beta chains listed next were all sequenced from one sample in a study of regulatory T cells in long-lasting Graves disease. This sample's time point: newly diagnosed GD, antithyroid drugs for less than 3 months. Extracted RNA from PBMCs served as the source of the TCR library. With iRepertoire HTBI primers and Arm-PCR of CDR3 regions, TCR beta libraries were built. Using its own MiXCR run on the multiplex PCR reads, TCRdb lists one record per CDR3 protein. The data hold around 360,000 distinct CDR3 sequences, with roughly 15% observed a single time. This sample was shared with a second study, whose subject was T cells in Graves' hyperthyroidism and ophthalmopathy.

Here the sequenced sample was peripheral blood mononuclear cells (PBMCs), taken at new diagnosis, from a patient treated with antithyroid drugs. The receptors come from a woman between 18 and 29 years old with Graves disease.

Comment on this clonotype: The junction differs from germline at one of its ends, possibly a read error. The chain links TRBV3-1 to TRBJ2-3; D is unresolved. There are 12 residues in the CDR3. Germline CDR1 is LGHDT and CDR2 is YNNKEL (reference sequence). The chain's CDR3 is CASSGVADTQYF. In nucleotides, the CDR3 is TGCGCCAGCAGTGGTGTCGCAGATACGCAGTATTTT.

The chain employs TRBV5-1 and TRBJ2-5; TRBD1 aligns across 12 bases. Trimming took 4 bases from V and 5 from J; bases not matched to a gene: 12. Germline CDR1 reads SGHRS; CDR2 reads YFSETQ. CDR3 size: 17 residues. CDR3 region: CASSVQPGTGGFETQYF. The CDR3 nucleotides read TGCGCCAGCAGCGTACAGCCCGGGACAGGGGGCTTTGAGACCCAGTACTTC.

The J gene is TRBJ1-1, the V gene TRBV9, with 10 positions matching TRBD1. The CDR3 length is 16 residues. The germline V gene has CDR1 SGDLS and CDR2 YYNGEE. The V segment lost 0 bases and the J segment 5 bases; nucleotides outside the gene matches: 7. The CDR3: CASSVARTGGSTEAFF. CDR3 DNA: TGTGCCAGCAGCGTAGCCAGGACAGGGGGTAGTACTGAAGCTTTCTTT.